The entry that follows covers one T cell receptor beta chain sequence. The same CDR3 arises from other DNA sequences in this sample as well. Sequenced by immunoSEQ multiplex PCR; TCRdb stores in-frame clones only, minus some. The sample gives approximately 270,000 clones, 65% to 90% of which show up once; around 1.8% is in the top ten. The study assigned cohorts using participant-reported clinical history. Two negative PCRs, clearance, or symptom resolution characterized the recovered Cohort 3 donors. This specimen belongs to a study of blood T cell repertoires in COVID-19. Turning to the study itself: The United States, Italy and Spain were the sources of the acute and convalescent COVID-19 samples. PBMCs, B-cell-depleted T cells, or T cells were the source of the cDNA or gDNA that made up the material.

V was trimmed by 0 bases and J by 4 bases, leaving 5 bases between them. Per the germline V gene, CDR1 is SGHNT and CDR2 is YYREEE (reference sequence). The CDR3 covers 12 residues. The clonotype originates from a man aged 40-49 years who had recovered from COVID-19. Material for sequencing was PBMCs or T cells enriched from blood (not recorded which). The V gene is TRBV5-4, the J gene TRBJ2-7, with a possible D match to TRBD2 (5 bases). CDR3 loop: CASSLGGYEQYF. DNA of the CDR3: TGTGCCAGCAGCTTGGGAGGGTACGAGCAGTACTTC.